This T cell receptor (beta chain) comes out of a study of cytomegalovirus exposure and HLA in healthy donors. Overall study: Among about 179 million T cells, an earlier analysis found 117 million unique TCR beta sequences. Overall study results and limits: In vitro assays verified that three CMV-associated chains recognized CMV antigens specifically. An ancestry cluster, one associated with Asian ancestry, reportedly showed fewer N-insertions than the 666-donor mean in a later analysis.

The germline gives CDR1 MDHEN, CDR2 SYDVKM. V was clipped by 5 bases and J by 4 bases, with 14 bases between them. The CDR3 loop spans 14 amino acids. The PCR used 60 Vbeta and 13 Jbeta primers. In the study's own analysis: In a later analysis, of some 80 million unique beta chains, around 9.9 million appeared in at least two donors. Using immunoSEQ multiplex PCR, the repertoire was profiled, and TCRdb retains in-frame clones only, with some absent. The V and J calls and clone size are taken from that table; D and trimming were inferred from the DNA. Of roughly 160,000 clones listed, less than 90% are singletons. Note on this clone: Its specificity is not known.

The receptor's source is a young man in good health and CMV-seronegative. This chain uses TRBV28 with TRBJ1-1, with D possibly being TRBD1 (5 bases). The source material was PBMCs. The CDR3, as DNA: TGTGCCAGCAGTATTACAGGTATCGGCACTGAAGCTTTCTTT. Protein product: CASSITGIGTEAFF.